Listed below are T cell receptor beta chains from one sample, sequenced in a study of shared clonotypes between healthy human individuals. This table comes from immunoSEQ multiplex PCR, and its TCRdb copy is limited to in-frame clones, with some not included. This table holds approximately 2,000,000 clones, 90% to 95% found once. Specimen: naive CD8+ T cells from PBMCs. Receptor source: a young man in good health. Some clones in this sample may be carry-over from other donors' samples. CDR3s include the opening cysteine and the closing phenylalanine or tryptophan. Each record gives: clone size, D gene, J gene, V gene, CDR3 protein, CDR3 DNA. The D gene is left open where the match is weak. Expanded clones get a size class; other rows say once, few or many, or leave the size out.

clone size: once
D gene: NA
J gene: TRBJ1-2
V gene: TRBV7-9
CDR3 protein: CASSGGTNIYGYTF
CDR3 DNA: TGTGCCAGCAGCGGGGGGACAAACATATATGGCTACACCTTC

clone size: NA
D gene: NA
J gene: TRBJ2-3
V gene: TRBV30
CDR3 protein: CAWRGRRATDTQYF
CDR3 DNA: TGTGCCTGGAGGGGGAGGAGGGCCACAGATACGCAGTATTTT

clone size: NA
D gene: NA
J gene: TRBJ2-6
V gene: TRBV7-9
CDR3 protein: CASSRQSSGANVLTF
CDR3 DNA: TGTGCCAGCAGCCGACAGTCCTCTGGGGCCAACGTCCTGACTTTC

clone size: NA
D gene: TRBD1
J gene: TRBJ2-1
V gene: TRBV11-3
CDR3 protein: CASSLRDGPGRGLNEQFF
CDR3 DNA: TGTGCCAGCAGCTTAAGAGATGGCCCAGGCAGGGGGCTGAATGAGCAGTTCTTC

clone size: NA
D gene: TRBD2
J gene: TRBJ2-5
V gene: TRBV6-5
CDR3 protein: CASRGRLAGQETQYF
CDR3 DNA: TGTGCCAGCAGAGGCCGACTAGCGGGACAGGAGACCCAGTACTTC

clone size: once
D gene: TRBD2
J gene: TRBJ2-3
V gene: TRBV30
CDR3 protein: CAWSVPRPSGRADTQYF
CDR3 DNA: TGTGCCTGGAGTGTACCCCGTCCTAGCGGGAGGGCAGATACGCAGTATTTT

clone size: NA
D gene: NA
J gene: TRBJ2-2
V gene: TRBV13
CDR3 protein: CASSLGAGKANTGELFF
CDR3 DNA: TGTGCCAGCAGCTTAGGGGCGGGAAAAGCGAACACCGGGGAGCTGTTTTTT

clone size: NA
D gene: NA
J gene: TRBJ1-4
V gene: TRBV27
CDR3 protein: CASSLRGAGGLFF
CDR3 DNA: TGTGCCAGCAGTTTACGAGGGGCAGGTGGACTGTTTTTT

clone size: NA
D gene: NA
J gene: TRBJ2-7
V gene: TRBV27
CDR3 protein: CASSEGVGDATYEQYF
CDR3 DNA: TGTGCCAGCAGTGAGGGGGTCGGGGACGCGACCTACGAGCAGTACTTC

clone size: once
D gene: TRBD1
J gene: TRBJ2-2
V gene: TRBV9
CDR3 protein: CASSVPRQGNTGELFF
CDR3 DNA: TGTGCCAGCAGCGTCCCCCGACAGGGGAACACCGGGGAGCTGTTTTTT

clone size: NA
D gene: NA
J gene: TRBJ1-1
V gene: TRBV19
CDR3 protein: CASSFGVWTEAFF
CDR3 DNA: TGTGCCAGTAGCTTCGGGGTGTGGACTGAAGCTTTCTTT

clone size: NA
D gene: TRBD2
J gene: TRBJ2-3
V gene: TRBV28
CDR3 protein: CASRRALAGSTDTQYF
CDR3 DNA: TGTGCCAGCAGGCGAGCCCTAGCGGGAAGCACAGATACGCAGTATTTT

clone size: NA
D gene: NA
J gene: TRBJ2-7
V gene: TRBV2
CDR3 protein: CASSRRRDTYEQYF
CDR3 DNA: TGTGCCAGCAGCCGACGCCGGGACACCTACGAGCAGTACTTC

clone size: once
D gene: TRBD2
J gene: TRBJ2-1
V gene: TRBV5-4
CDR3 protein: CASSLGTSGSSSYNEQFF
CDR3 DNA: TGTGCCAGCAGCTTAGGGACTAGCGGGAGTTCCTCCTACAATGAGCAGTTCTTC

clone size: few
D gene: NA
J gene: TRBJ1-1
V gene: TRBV30
CDR3 protein: CAWSVKPHTEAFF
CDR3 DNA: TGTGCCTGGAGTGTAAAACCCCACACTGAAGCTTTCTTT

clone size: NA
D gene: NA
J gene: TRBJ1-4
V gene: TRBV7-6
CDR3 protein: CASSLKGSGTNEKLFF
CDR3 DNA: TGTGCCAGCAGCTTAAAAGGGTCAGGGACCAATGAAAAACTGTTTTTT

clone size: NA
D gene: TRBD1
J gene: TRBJ2-6
V gene: TRBV28
CDR3 protein: CASSLSTAGGISGANVLTF
CDR3 DNA: TGTGCCAGCAGTTTATCGACGGCAGGGGGCATATCTGGGGCCAACGTCCTGACTTTC

clone size: NA
D gene: TRBD2
J gene: TRBJ2-7
V gene: TRBV5-4
CDR3 protein: CASSPRTSSNEQYF
CDR3 DNA: TGTGCCAGCAGCCCCCGGACTAGTTCCAACGAGCAGTACTTC

clone size: NA
D gene: NA
J gene: TRBJ2-1
V gene: TRBV11-3
CDR3 protein: CASSPRGSADEQFF
CDR3 DNA: TGTGCCAGCAGCCCTAGAGGTTCTGCCGATGAGCAGTTCTTC

clone size: NA
D gene: NA
J gene: TRBJ2-7
V gene: TRBV6-5
CDR3 protein: CASSLGLRSYEQYF
CDR3 DNA: TGTGCCAGCAGTTTAGGTCTCAGATCCTACGAGCAGTACTTC

clone size: NA
D gene: NA
J gene: TRBJ1-4
V gene: TRBV4-2
CDR3 protein: CASSQEGRQINEKLFF
CDR3 DNA: TGTGCCAGCAGCCAAGAAGGGCGGCAGATTAATGAAAAACTGTTTTTT

clone size: NA
D gene: NA
J gene: TRBJ1-4
V gene: TRBV27
CDR3 protein: CASSHTGSGEKLFF
CDR3 DNA: TGTGCCAGCAGCCATACAGGGTCTGGTGAAAAACTGTTTTTT

clone size: NA
D gene: NA
J gene: TRBJ1-3
V gene: TRBV19
CDR3 protein: CASSPGRSSGNTIYF
CDR3 DNA: TGTGCCAGTAGCCCGGGGCGAAGCTCTGGAAACACCATATATTTT

clone size: NA
D gene: NA
J gene: TRBJ1-1
V gene: TRBV28
CDR3 protein: CASSLFGTPNTGAFF
CDR3 DNA: TGTGCCAGCAGTTTATTTGGGACACCGAACACTGGAGCTTTCTTT

clone size: NA
D gene: NA
J gene: TRBJ2-7
V gene: TRBV11-2
CDR3 protein: CASSLDRGKTSRHEQYF
CDR3 DNA: TGTGCCAGCAGCTTAGATAGGGGGAAAACTTCAAGGCACGAGCAGTACTTC

clone size: NA
D gene: TRBD1
J gene: TRBJ1-5
V gene: TRBV27
CDR3 protein: CASSPGGGTYQPQHF
CDR3 DNA: TGTGCCAGCAGCCCAGGGGGGGGCACTTATCAGCCCCAGCATTTT

clone size: NA
D gene: NA
J gene: TRBJ2-3
V gene: TRBV27
CDR3 protein: CASSAEVGTDTQYF
CDR3 DNA: TGTGCCAGCAGCGCGGAGGTGGGCACAGATACGCAGTATTTT

clone size: NA
D gene: TRBD2
J gene: TRBJ2-5
V gene: TRBV2
CDR3 protein: CASSESGEGLKETQYF
CDR3 DNA: TGTGCCAGCAGTGAATCGGGGGAGGGCCTCAAAGAGACCCAGTACTTC

clone size: NA
D gene: TRBD1
J gene: TRBJ2-7
V gene: TRBV5-1
CDR3 protein: CASRFGQGHEQYF
CDR3 DNA: TGCGCCAGCAGGTTCGGACAGGGGCACGAGCAGTACTTC

clone size: NA
D gene: NA
J gene: TRBJ1-1
V gene: TRBV7-3
CDR3 protein: CASSRTLNTEAFF
CDR3 DNA: TGTGCCAGCAGTCGGACACTGAACACTGAAGCTTTCTTT

clone size: NA
D gene: TRBD1
J gene: TRBJ2-3
V gene: TRBV7-3
CDR3 protein: CASSYGQGPITDTQYF
CDR3 DNA: TGTGCCAGCAGCTACGGACAGGGGCCTATCACAGATACGCAGTATTTT

clone size: NA
D gene: TRBD1
J gene: TRBJ1-5
V gene: TRBV10-2
CDR3 protein: CASSERTGKAQPQHF
CDR3 DNA: TGCGCCAGCAGTGAGAGGACAGGGAAGGCTCAGCCCCAGCATTTT

clone size: once
D gene: NA
J gene: TRBJ2-7
V gene: TRBV5-6
CDR3 protein: CASSSGAYEQYF
CDR3 DNA: TGTGCCAGCAGCTCTGGGGCATACGAGCAGTACTTC

clone size: NA
D gene: NA
J gene: TRBJ2-7
V gene: TRBV7-9
CDR3 protein: CASSLDGSYEQYF
CDR3 DNA: TGTGCCAGCAGCTTGGACGGTTCCTACGAGCAGTACTTC

clone size: NA
D gene: NA
J gene: TRBJ2-5
V gene: TRBV6-4
CDR3 protein: CASSSRLEETQYF
CDR3 DNA: TGTGCCAGCAGCAGTAGACTGGAAGAGACCCAGTACTTC

clone size: NA
D gene: NA
J gene: TRBJ1-1
V gene: TRBV14
CDR3 protein: CASSQTANTEAFF
CDR3 DNA: TGTGCCAGCAGCCAAACCGCGAACACTGAAGCTTTCTTT

clone size: NA
D gene: NA
J gene: TRBJ2-2
V gene: TRBV30
CDR3 protein: CASPSNGELFF
CDR3 DNA: TGTGCCAGTCCCTCAAATGGGGAGCTGTTTTTT

clone size: NA
D gene: NA
J gene: TRBJ2-5
V gene: TRBV9
CDR3 protein: CASSPQGGYQETQYF
CDR3 DNA: TGTGCCAGCAGCCCCCAGGGTGGGTACCAAGAGACCCAGTACTTC

clone size: NA
D gene: NA
J gene: TRBJ2-3
V gene: TRBV19
CDR3 protein: CASRLTASSTDTQYF
CDR3 DNA: TGTGCCAGTAGACTCACTGCATCTAGCACAGATACGCAGTATTTT

clone size: NA
D gene: NA
J gene: TRBJ1-5
V gene: TRBV7-8
CDR3 protein: CASSLMDNSNQPQHF
CDR3 DNA: TGTGCCAGCAGCTTAATGGATAATAGCAATCAGCCCCAGCATTTT

clone size: NA
D gene: TRBD2
J gene: TRBJ2-7
V gene: TRBV5-4
CDR3 protein: CASSRWGGSSYEQYF
CDR3 DNA: TGTGCCAGCAGCCGCTGGGGGGGGAGCTCCTACGAGCAGTACTTC

clone size: NA
D gene: NA
J gene: TRBJ1-5
V gene: TRBV27
CDR3 protein: CASSLRDANQPQHF
CDR3 DNA: TGTGCCAGCAGTCTACGGGACGCGAATCAGCCCCAGCATTTT

clone size: NA
D gene: TRBD1
J gene: TRBJ2-7
V gene: TRBV29-1
CDR3 protein: CSVRTGTASYEQYF
CDR3 DNA: TGCAGCGTGAGGACGGGGACAGCTTCCTACGAGCAGTACTTC

clone size: NA
D gene: TRBD2
J gene: TRBJ2-7
V gene: TRBV27
CDR3 protein: CASSFLAGSAYEQYF
CDR3 DNA: TGTGCCAGCAGTTTCCTAGCGGGCAGCGCCTACGAGCAGTACTTC

clone size: NA
D gene: NA
J gene: TRBJ2-3
V gene: TRBV25-1
CDR3 protein: CASSIGGGTDTQYF
CDR3 DNA: TGTGCCAGCAGTATAGGAGGCGGCACAGATACGCAGTATTTT

clone size: NA
D gene: NA
J gene: TRBJ2-5
V gene: TRBV7-6
CDR3 protein: CASSKLARRSETQYF
CDR3 DNA: TGTGCCAGCAGCAAACTAGCCCGGAGGTCGGAGACCCAGTACTTC

clone size: NA
D gene: TRBD2
J gene: TRBJ2-1
V gene: TRBV4-1
CDR3 protein: CASSQDLKTSAYNEQFF
CDR3 DNA: TGCGCCAGCAGCCAAGATTTAAAGACTAGCGCCTACAATGAGCAGTTCTTC

clone size: NA
D gene: TRBD1
J gene: TRBJ2-3
V gene: TRBV11-2
CDR3 protein: CASSFPQGTSTDTQYF
CDR3 DNA: TGTGCCAGCAGCTTCCCACAGGGGACGAGCACAGATACGCAGTATTTT

clone size: NA
D gene: NA
J gene: TRBJ2-1
V gene: TRBV9
CDR3 protein: CASSVQGNEQFF
CDR3 DNA: TGTGCCAGCAGCGTCCAGGGTAATGAGCAGTTCTTC

clone size: NA
D gene: NA
J gene: TRBJ2-7
V gene: TRBV7-9
CDR3 protein: CASSKEGLAASEQYF
CDR3 DNA: TGTGCCAGCAGCAAAGAGGGCCTAGCTGCGAGCGAGCAGTACTTC

clone size: NA
D gene: TRBD2
J gene: TRBJ2-7
V gene: TRBV11-2
CDR3 protein: CASSFGTSGKYEQYF
CDR3 DNA: TGTGCCAGCAGCTTTGGGACTAGCGGCAAATACGAGCAGTACTTC

clone size: NA
D gene: NA
J gene: TRBJ2-1
V gene: TRBV5-8
CDR3 protein: CASKGASGMGRVQFF
CDR3 DNA: TGTGCCAGCAAGGGGGCTAGCGGCATGGGCAGGGTGCAGTTCTTC

clone size: NA
D gene: NA
J gene: TRBJ2-2
V gene: TRBV10-2
CDR3 protein: CASTKNTGELFF
CDR3 DNA: TGCGCCAGCACAAAGAACACCGGGGAGCTGTTTTTT

clone size: NA
D gene: NA
J gene: TRBJ1-2
V gene: TRBV27
CDR3 protein: CASSLLGPPNYGYTF
CDR3 DNA: TGTGCCAGCAGTCTTCTTGGGCCGCCTAACTATGGCTACACCTTC

clone size: NA
D gene: NA
J gene: TRBJ1-2
V gene: TRBV7-2
CDR3 protein: CASSLRIFPTYGYTF
CDR3 DNA: TGTGCCAGCAGCTTAAGGATTTTCCCGACCTATGGCTACACCTTC

clone size: NA
D gene: NA
J gene: TRBJ2-7
V gene: TRBV4-1
CDR3 protein: CASSQEPGGYEQYF
CDR3 DNA: TGCGCCAGCAGCCAAGAGCCTGGAGGTTACGAGCAGTACTTC

clone size: once
D gene: NA
J gene: TRBJ1-3
V gene: TRBV28
CDR3 protein: CASSVTRAESGNTIYF
CDR3 DNA: TGTGCCAGCAGTGTCACCAGGGCTGAGTCGGGAAACACCATATATTTT

clone size: NA
D gene: TRBD2
J gene: TRBJ2-1
V gene: TRBV27
CDR3 protein: CASSSRLAGVHEQFF
CDR3 DNA: TGTGCCAGCAGTTCAAGACTAGCGGGAGTCCATGAGCAGTTCTTC

clone size: NA
D gene: NA
J gene: TRBJ2-3
V gene: TRBV11-3
CDR3 protein: CASSLGGAGTDTQYF
CDR3 DNA: TGTGCCAGCAGCTTAGGAGGGGCCGGCACAGATACGCAGTATTTT

clone size: NA
D gene: TRBD2
J gene: TRBJ2-7
V gene: TRBV13
CDR3 protein: CASSPPGTSVDYEQYF
CDR3 DNA: TGTGCCAGCAGCCCTCCCGGGACTAGCGTCGACTACGAGCAGTACTTC